The subject of this entry is one T cell receptor beta chain. The target antigen is unknown. This sample is drawn from a study of graft-versus-host responses after intestinal transplantation. Study-wide background: Tacrolimus and steroids were given for two to three years to all recipients after anti-thymocyte globulin induction.

V lost 0 bases to trimming and J lost 2 bases, with 8 bases between them. The CDR3 extends over 14 amino acids. Germline CDR1 is SGHRS and CDR2 is YFSETQ. Points from the study as a whole: Recipient bone marrow held GvH clones, some seen earlier in ileum or blood. Allografts of patients with graft-donor T cell macrochimerism showed high graft-versus-host to host-versus-graft clone ratios.

TCRdb's copy holds only in-frame clones and misses some; the assay was immunoSEQ multiplex PCR. The table includes over 85,000 clones, roughly 91% detected once. The sample was unstimulated CD4+ T cells sorted from spleen or lymph node cells, taken before transplant. V gene TRBV5-1 combines with J gene TRBJ2-5; perhaps TRBD1 as D (6 bases). The TCR comes from a human donor who was the organ donor for an intestinal transplant. CDR3 region: CASSLGTEQETQYF. The CDR3 DNA follows: TGCGCCAGCAGCTTGGGGACAGAGCAAGAGACCCAGTACTTC.